This is a list of T cell receptor beta chains from one sample in a study of cytomegalovirus exposure and HLA in healthy donors. The assay was immunoSEQ multiplex PCR, and TCRdb's table has in-frame clones only and misses some. Of 100,000 or so clones listed, less than 75% are singletons. Sequenced sample: PBMCs. These receptors came from a woman younger than 45 in good health and CMV-seropositive. Both conserved end residues are part of each CDR3. The order of the fields is V gene, J gene, CDR3 protein.

v_gene: TRBV4-3; j_gene: TRBJ1-1; CDR3aa: CASSQEIRGGRNTEAFF
v_gene: TRBV2; j_gene: TRBJ1-3; CDR3aa: CASSVQGDTIYF
v_gene: TRBV2; j_gene: NA; CDR3aa: CASRWTGPPYEQYF
v_gene: TRBV6-5; j_gene: TRBJ2-7; CDR3aa: CASRTGSASYEQYF
v_gene: TRBV6-4; j_gene: TRBJ2-2; CDR3aa: CASSVSDRAGVIDGELFF
v_gene: TRBV6-1; j_gene: TRBJ2-3; CDR3aa: CASTLTGFTDTQYF
v_gene: TRBV4-1; j_gene: TRBJ1-5; CDR3aa: CASSQGGGPGQPQHF
v_gene: TRBV7-8; j_gene: TRBJ1-2; CDR3aa: CASSPRGSGANYGYTF
v_gene: TRBV27; j_gene: TRBJ2-6; CDR3aa: CASMSVGGANVLTF
v_gene: TRBV10-3; j_gene: TRBJ1-5; CDR3aa: CAISESLGQGKAQPQHF